This T cell receptor beta chain was captured in a study of blood T cell repertoires in COVID-19. Study details: Samples of COVID-19 (acute and convalescent) were obtained from the United States, Italy and Spain. T cells, B-cell-depleted T cells, or PBMCs provided the cDNA or gDNA that served as material.

In the authors' methods: How many nucleated cells were present was estimated from reference gene primer amplification. Data came from immunoSEQ multiplex PCR; TCRdb stores just in-frame clones and leaves some out. That table gives V, J and clone size, and the DNA gave D and trimming. The sample shows about 70,000 clones, more than 75% of them seen only once. V shed 5 bases, J shed 0 bases, and the junction held 12 bases outside the gene matches. CDR1 and CDR2 (germline): SGHAT, FQNNGV. The CDR3 extends over 18 amino acids. V gene TRBV11-2 combines with J gene TRBJ2-1; TRBD2 agrees at 8 bases. The clonotype originates from a man in his fifties with active COVID-19. The source material was peripheral blood. The CDR3 loop is CASSPRPGTSSSYNEQFF. CDR3 bases: TGTGCCAGCAGCCCGCGGCCTGGGACTAGTAGCTCCTACAATGAGCAGTTCTTC.